This T cell receptor beta chain was identified during a study of graft-versus-host responses after intestinal transplantation. Here immunoSEQ multiplex PCR was the method, and the copy in TCRdb shows in-frame clones only, minus some. The sample yields about 47,000 clones, about 95% seen once. V shed 6 bases and J 4 bases; nucleotides not matched to a gene: 11. CDR1 and CDR2 from the germline V gene are LGHNA and YNFKEQ. This CDR3 spans 16 amino acids. As regards this clone: Its antigen is unknown.

Study-wide results and caveats: Detected in recipient marrow were GvH clones, some of which were first observed in ileum or blood. The highest levels of circulating GvH clones went along with early declines in HvG clones after transplant. Allograft graft-versus-host to host-versus-graft clonal ratios ran high in patients with graft-donor T cell macrochimerism.

This sequence joins TRBV4-2 and TRBJ2-1; 8 bases agree with TRBD2. The sequenced sample was PBMCs, obtained approximately 360 days after intestinal transplant. This TCR derives from a human patient who received an intestinal transplant, so some T cells may come from the graft donor. In nucleotides, the CDR3 is TGTGCCAGCAGTCCCGGTTCTAGCGGGCGGTACAATGAGCAGTTCTTC. This translates into CASSPGSSGRYNEQFF.